The TCR beta chain described here comes from a study of shared clonotypes between healthy human individuals. Trimming stripped 6 bases from V and 5 bases from J, with 16 bases between. The CDR3 is 15 amino acids. In germline, CDR1 is SEHNR, CDR2 FQNEAQ (reference sequence). Using immunoSEQ multiplex PCR, the repertoire was profiled, and TCRdb retains in-frame clones only, with some absent. The data show roughly 1,500,000 clones, 95% to 99% seen once. This receptor was identified in a man younger than 45 in good health. The V and J genes are TRBV7-9 and TRBJ1-4, with D possibly matching TRBD1 (5 bases). Sequencing was done on a sample of naive CD4+ T cells sorted from blood. Subset specified: CD45RA+ positively selected. For the CDR3, the DNA is TGTGCCAGCAGTAATTTCCGGGACCTGAATGAAAAACTGTTTTTT. Protein sequence: CASSNFRDLNEKLFF.